The source of this T cell receptor (beta chain) is a study of T cells after posttransplantation cyclophosphamide. This clone showed up many times. TCRdb keeps only in-frame clones here, not all; method: immunoSEQ multiplex PCR. This sample comprises 25,000 to 35,000 clones, none seen once only. The receptor's source is a woman under 40 in good health and a related stem cell transplant donor. Sequenced material: PBMCs.

The CDR3 protein is CSVAQGGNEKLFF. The CDR3 nucleotides are TGCAGCGTCGCACAGGGAGGGAATGAAAAACTGTTTTTT. V gene TRBV29-1 combines with J gene TRBJ1-4, with D perhaps matching TRBD1 (6 bases). The length of the CDR3 is 13 residues. V dropped 6 bases and J dropped 5 bases, with 13 bases sitting between them. The germline CDR1 and CDR2 sequences are SQVTM and ANQGSEA.